Sequencing of this T cell receptor (beta chain) was carried out in a study of blood T cell repertoires in COVID-19. The V gene lost 1 base and the J gene lost 10 bases, with 10 bases spanning the gap. The CDR3 consists of 12 residues. The germline V gene has CDR1 LNHDA and CDR2 SQIVND (reference sequence). Original methodology: From reference gene primer amplification, estimates of nucleated cell counts were derived. Assay used: immunoSEQ multiplex PCR; TCRdb lists only in-frame clones, some missing. V, J and clone size were drawn from that table, and D and trimming were deduced from the DNA. The sample lists about 140,000 clones; more than 70% were seen once.

The V and J genes are TRBV19 and TRBJ1-1; D is possibly TRBD1 (5 bases). This TCR was recovered from a woman aged 55-70 years with acute or convalescent COVID-19. Input material: peripheral blood. CDR3 sequence (DNA): TGTGCCAGTAGTATAGGGACCCAGGGAGCTTTCTTT. The encoded protein is CASSIGTQGAFF.